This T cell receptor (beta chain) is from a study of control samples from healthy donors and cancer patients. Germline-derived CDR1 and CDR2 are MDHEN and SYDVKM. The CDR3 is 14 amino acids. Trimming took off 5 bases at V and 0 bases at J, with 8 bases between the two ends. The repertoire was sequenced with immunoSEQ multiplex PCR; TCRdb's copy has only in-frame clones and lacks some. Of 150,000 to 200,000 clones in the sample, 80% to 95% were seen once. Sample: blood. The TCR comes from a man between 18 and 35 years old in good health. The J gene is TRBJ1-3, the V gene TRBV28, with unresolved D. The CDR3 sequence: CASSQTSSGNTIYF. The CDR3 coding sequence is TGTGCCAGCAGTCAGACGTCCTCTGGAAACACCATATATTTT.